This T cell receptor beta chain was found in a study of shared clonotypes between healthy human individuals. In the original processing: Junction-only sequences produced by ImmunoSEQ had no quality scores, so filtering differed. The data were produced by immunoSEQ multiplex PCR, yet TCRdb's version contains in-frame clones alone and is incomplete. That table supplies the V and J calls and clone size; D and trimming were determined from the DNA. The table has around 2.3 million clones, 95% seen once. The clonotype comes from a man aged 18 to 30 in good health. The sequenced material came from naive CD4+ T cells sorted from blood. Subset here: CD45RA+ positively selected.

CDR3: CAWRTGDALSGNTIYF. DNA for the CDR3: TGTGCCTGGAGAACAGGGGACGCACTCTCTGGAAACACCATATATTTT. This chain connects TRBV30 to TRBJ1-3; TRBD1 aligns across 7 bases. J lost 0 bases, V lost 3 bases, and 8 bases had no gene match. The CDR3 has 16 amino acids. Germline CDR1 is GTSNPN and CDR2 is SVGIG (reference sequence).